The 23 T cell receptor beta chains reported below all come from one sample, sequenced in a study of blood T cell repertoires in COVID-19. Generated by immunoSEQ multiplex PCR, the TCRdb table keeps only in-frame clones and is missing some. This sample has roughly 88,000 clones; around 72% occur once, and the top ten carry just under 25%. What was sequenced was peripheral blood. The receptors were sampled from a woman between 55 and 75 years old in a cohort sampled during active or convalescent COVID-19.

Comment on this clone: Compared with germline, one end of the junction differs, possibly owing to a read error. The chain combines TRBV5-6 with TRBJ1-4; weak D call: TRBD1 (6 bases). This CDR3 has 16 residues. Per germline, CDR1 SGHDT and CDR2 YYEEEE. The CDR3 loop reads CASSFLPGQSNEKLLF. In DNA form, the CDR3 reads TGTGCCAGCAGCTTTCTTCCCGGACAGTCTAATGAAAAACTGCTTTTT.

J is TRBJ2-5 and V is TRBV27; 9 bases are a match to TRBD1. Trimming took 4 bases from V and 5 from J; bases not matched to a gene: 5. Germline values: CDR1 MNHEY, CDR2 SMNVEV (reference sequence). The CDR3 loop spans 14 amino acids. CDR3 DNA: TGTGCCAGCAGTTGGACAGGGGCGTTGGAGACCCAGTACTTC. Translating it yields CASSWTGALETQYF.

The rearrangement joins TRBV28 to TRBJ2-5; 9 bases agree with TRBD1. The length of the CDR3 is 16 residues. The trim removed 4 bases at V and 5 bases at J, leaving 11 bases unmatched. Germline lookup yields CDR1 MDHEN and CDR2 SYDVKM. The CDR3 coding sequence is TGTGCCAGCAGTTCCTCTGGGGACAGGGTGGAGGAGACCCAGTACTTC. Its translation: CASSSSGDRVEETQYF.

The CDR3 is CASSLVSFGQPQHF. CDR3 nucleotides: TGTGCCAGCAGCTTGGTGTCGTTCGGTCAGCCCCAGCATTTT. The J gene is TRBJ1-5, the V gene TRBV7-2; D gene unclear. The V gene lost 3 bases and the J gene lost 6 bases, with 12 bases spanning the gap. The V gene's germline CDR1 is SGHTA and CDR2 FQGNSA. This CDR3 spans 14 amino acids.

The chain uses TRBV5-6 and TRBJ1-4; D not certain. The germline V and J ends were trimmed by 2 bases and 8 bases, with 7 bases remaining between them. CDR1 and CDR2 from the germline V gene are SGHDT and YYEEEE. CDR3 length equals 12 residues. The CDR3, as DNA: TGTGCCAGCAGCTTTACTCGGGAAAAACTGTTTTTT. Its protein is CASSFTREKLFF.

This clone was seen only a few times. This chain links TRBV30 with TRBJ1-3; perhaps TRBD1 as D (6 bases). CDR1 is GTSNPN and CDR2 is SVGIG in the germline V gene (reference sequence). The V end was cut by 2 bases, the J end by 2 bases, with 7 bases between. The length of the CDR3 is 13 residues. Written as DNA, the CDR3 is TGTGCCTGGAGTAAGGGGGCTGGAAACACCATATATTTT. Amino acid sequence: CAWSKGAGNTIYF. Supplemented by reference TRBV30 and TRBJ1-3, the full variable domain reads SQTIHQWPATLVQPVGSPLSLECTVEGTSNPNLYWYRQAAGRGLQLLFYSVGIGQISSEVPQNLSASRPQDRQFILSSKKLLLSDSGFYLCAWSKGAGNTIYFGEGSWLTVV.

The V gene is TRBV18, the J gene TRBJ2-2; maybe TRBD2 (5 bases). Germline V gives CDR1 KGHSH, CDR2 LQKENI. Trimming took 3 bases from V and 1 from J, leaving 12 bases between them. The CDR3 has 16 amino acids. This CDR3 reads CASSPPGRVNTGELFF. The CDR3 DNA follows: TGTGCCAGCTCACCTCCGGGAAGGGTGAACACCGGGGAGCTGTTTTTT.

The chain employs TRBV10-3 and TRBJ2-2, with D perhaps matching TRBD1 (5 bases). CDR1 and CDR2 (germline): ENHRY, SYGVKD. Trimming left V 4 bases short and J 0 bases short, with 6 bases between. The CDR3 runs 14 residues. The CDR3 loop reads CAISGTTNTGELFF. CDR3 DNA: TGTGCCATCAGTGGGACAACGAACACCGGGGAGCTGTTTTTT.

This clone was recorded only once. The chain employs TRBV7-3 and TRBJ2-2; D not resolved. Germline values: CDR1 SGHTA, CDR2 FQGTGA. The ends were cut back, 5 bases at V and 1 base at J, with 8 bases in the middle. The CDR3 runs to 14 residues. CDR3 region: CASSPRLNTGELFF. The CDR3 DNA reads TGTGCCAGCAGCCCGCGATTGAACACCGGGGAGCTGTTTTTT. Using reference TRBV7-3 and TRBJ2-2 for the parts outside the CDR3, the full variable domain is GAGVSQTPSNKVTEKGKYVELRCDPISGHTALYWYRQSLGQGPEFLIYFQGTGAADDSGLPNDRFFAVRPEGSVSTLKIQRTERGDSAVYLCASSPRLNTGELFFGEGSRLTVL.

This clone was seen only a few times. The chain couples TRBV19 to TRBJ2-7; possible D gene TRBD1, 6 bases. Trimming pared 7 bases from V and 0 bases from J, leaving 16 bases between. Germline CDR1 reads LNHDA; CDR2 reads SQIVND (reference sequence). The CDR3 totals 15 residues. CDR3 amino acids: CASKGGLESSYEQYF. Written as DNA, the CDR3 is TGTGCCAGTAAAGGGGGTTTGGAGAGCTCCTACGAGCAGTACTTC. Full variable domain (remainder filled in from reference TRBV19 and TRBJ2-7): DGGITQSPKYLFRKEGQNVTLSCEQNLNHDAMYWYRQDPGQGLRLIYYSQIVNDFQKGDIAEGYSVSREKKESFPLTVTSAQKNPTAFYLCASKGGLESSYEQYFGPGTRLTVT.

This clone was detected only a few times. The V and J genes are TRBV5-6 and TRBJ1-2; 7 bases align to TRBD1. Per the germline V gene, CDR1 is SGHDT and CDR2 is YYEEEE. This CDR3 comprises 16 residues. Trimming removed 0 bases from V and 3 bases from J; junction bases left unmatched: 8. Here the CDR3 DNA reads TGTGCCAGCAGCTTGGCCGGGACAGAGTTAGACTATGGCTACACCTTC. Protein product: CASSLAGTELDYGYTF.

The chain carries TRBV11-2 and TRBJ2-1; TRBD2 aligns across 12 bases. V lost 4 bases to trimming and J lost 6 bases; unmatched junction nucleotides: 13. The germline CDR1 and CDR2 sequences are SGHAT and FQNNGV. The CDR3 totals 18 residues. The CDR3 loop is CASSSPGLAGRVGNEQFF. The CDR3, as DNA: TGTGCCAGCAGCTCCCCCGGACTAGCGGGGCGGGTCGGCAATGAGCAGTTCTTC.

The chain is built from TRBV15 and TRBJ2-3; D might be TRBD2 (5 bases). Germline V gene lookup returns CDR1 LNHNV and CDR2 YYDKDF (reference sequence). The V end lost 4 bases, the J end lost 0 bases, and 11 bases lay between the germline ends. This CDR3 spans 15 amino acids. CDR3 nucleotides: TGTGCCACCAGCAACCCGCGGGCTAGCACAGATACGCAGTATTTT. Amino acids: CATSNPRASTDTQYF. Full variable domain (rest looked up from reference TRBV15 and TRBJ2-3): DAMVIQNPRYQVTQFGKPVTLSCSQTLNHNVMYWYQQKSSQAPKLLFHYYDKDFNNEADTPDNFQSRRPNTSFCFLDIRSPGLGDTAMYLCATSNPRASTDTQYFGPGTRLTVL.

The CDR3 is CASSSGTGGLNTEAFF. The CDR3 DNA sequence: TGCGCCAGCAGCTCCGGGACAGGGGGCCTGAACACTGAAGCTTTCTTT. This chain joins TRBV5-1 and TRBJ1-1, with TRBD1 identical over 12 bases. Trimming at V came to 3 bases and at J to 0 bases, leaving 3 bases not matched to a gene. CDR1 is SGHRS, CDR2 YFSETQ, per germline. This CDR3 comprises 16 residues.

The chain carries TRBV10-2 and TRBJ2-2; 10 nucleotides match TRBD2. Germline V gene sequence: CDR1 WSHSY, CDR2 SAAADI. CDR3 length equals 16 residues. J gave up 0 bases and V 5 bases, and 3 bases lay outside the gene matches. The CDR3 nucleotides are TGCGCCAGCAGTTTAAGCGGGGGGGCGAACACCGGGGAGCTGTTTTTT. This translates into CASSLSGGANTGELFF.

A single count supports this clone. CDR3 DNA: TGCAGCGTTTCCCCAGCGGGGGTTGCAGATACGCAGTATTTT. Translated: CSVSPAGVADTQYF. The chain links TRBV29-1 to TRBJ2-3, with TRBD2 matching 8 bases. V shed 5 bases, J shed 4 bases, and the junction held 8 bases outside the gene matches. Germline V gene data show CDR1 as SQVTM and CDR2 as ANQGSEA. The CDR3 loop spans 14 amino acids.

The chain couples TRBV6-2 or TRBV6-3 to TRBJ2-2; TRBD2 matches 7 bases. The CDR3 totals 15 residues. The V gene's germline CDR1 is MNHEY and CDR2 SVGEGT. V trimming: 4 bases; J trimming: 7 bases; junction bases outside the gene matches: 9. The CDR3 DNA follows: TGTGCCAGCAGTTCCAGACGCGGGAGCTACGGGGAGCTGTTTTTT. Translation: CASSSRRGSYGELFF.

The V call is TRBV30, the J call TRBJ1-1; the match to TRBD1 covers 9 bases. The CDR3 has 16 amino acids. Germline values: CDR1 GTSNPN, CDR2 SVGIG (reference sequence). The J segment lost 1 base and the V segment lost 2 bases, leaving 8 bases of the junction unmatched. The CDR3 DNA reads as TGTGCCTGGAGTTTGGGGACAGGGAAGTGGAACACTGAAGCTTTCTTT. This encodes CAWSLGTGKWNTEAFF. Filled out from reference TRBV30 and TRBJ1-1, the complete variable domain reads SQTIHQWPATLVQPVGSPLSLECTVEGTSNPNLYWYRQAAGRGLQLLFYSVGIGQISSEVPQNLSASRPQDRQFILSSKKLLLSDSGFYLCAWSLGTGKWNTEAFFGQGTRLTVV.

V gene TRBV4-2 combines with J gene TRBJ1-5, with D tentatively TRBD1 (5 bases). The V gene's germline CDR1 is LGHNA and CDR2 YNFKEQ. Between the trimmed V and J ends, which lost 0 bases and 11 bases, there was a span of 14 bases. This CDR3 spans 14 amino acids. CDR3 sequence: CASSQDWGVKAQHF. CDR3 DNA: TGTGCCAGCAGCCAAGATTGGGGGGTGAAGGCCCAGCATTTT.

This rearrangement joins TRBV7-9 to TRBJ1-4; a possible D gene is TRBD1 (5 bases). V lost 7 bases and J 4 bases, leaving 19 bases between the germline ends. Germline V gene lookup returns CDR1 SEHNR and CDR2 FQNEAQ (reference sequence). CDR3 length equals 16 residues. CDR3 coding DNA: TGTGCCAGCACAGAGGCAGGGATGCGGGGTAATGAAAAACTGTTTTTT. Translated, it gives CASTEAGMRGNEKLFF.

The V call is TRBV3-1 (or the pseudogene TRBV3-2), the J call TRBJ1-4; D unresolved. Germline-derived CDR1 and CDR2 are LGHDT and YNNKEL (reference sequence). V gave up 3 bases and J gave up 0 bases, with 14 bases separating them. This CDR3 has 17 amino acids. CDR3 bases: TGTGCCAGCAGCCAGACGACCCCAGGTGCAACTAATGAAAAACTGTTTTTT. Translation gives CASSQTTPGATNEKLFF.

The DNA for the CDR3 is TGCGCCAGCAGCCCTCAGGGGGCGGCTAATGAAAAACTGTTTTTT. This sequence encodes CASSPQGAANEKLFF. V usage is TRBV5-1 and J usage is TRBJ1-4; 8 bases align to TRBD1. V was pared by 4 bases and J by 3 bases, with 5 bases of the junction left unmatched. Per the germline V gene, CDR1 is SGHRS and CDR2 is YFSETQ. The CDR3 is 15 residues long. The full variable domain, in which reference TRBV5-1 and TRBJ1-4 provide the parts outside the CDR3, is KAGVTQTPRYLIKTRGQQVTLSCSPISGHRSVSWYQQTPGQGLQFLFEYFSETQRNKGNFPGRFSGRQFSNSRSEMNVSTLELGDSALYLCASSPQGAANEKLFFGSGTQLSVL.

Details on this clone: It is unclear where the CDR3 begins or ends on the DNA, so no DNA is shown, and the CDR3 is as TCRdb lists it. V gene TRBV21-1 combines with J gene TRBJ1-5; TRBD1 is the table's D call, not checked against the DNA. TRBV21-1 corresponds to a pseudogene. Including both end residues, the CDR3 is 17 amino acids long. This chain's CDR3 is CASSKAWGQGSNQPQHF.